Shown below are 5 T cell receptor beta chains from a single sample sequenced in a study of response to subunit inactivated influenza vaccine. TCRdb processed the RT-PCR reads anew with MiXCR; each CDR3 protein has one entry. Found here are around 570,000 distinct CDR3 sequences, about 7.6% of them singletons; the top ten hold 10% to 15%. The sequencing used PBMCs from blood, collected around 2 years after vaccination. Source of these receptors: a man aged 45 to 75 who received an inactivated influenza vaccine.

Worth noting for this clonotype: One end of the junction is discordant with germline, which a read error may explain. The chain carries TRBV19 and TRBJ2-7; 7 bases align to TRBD1. Germline values: CDR1 LNHDA, CDR2 SQIVND (reference sequence). The CDR3 consists of 16 residues. CDR3: CASSNDRGLNPYVQYF. The CDR3 DNA is TGTGCCAGTAGTAACGATAGGGGGCTCAATCCCTACGTGCAGTACTTC.

This clonotype was counted ten times or more. V and J are TRBV20-1 and TRBJ2-7; 12 bases map to TRBD1. This CDR3 has 16 amino acids. From germline, CDR1 is DFQATT and CDR2 SNEGSKA (reference sequence). V lost 1 base and J lost 4; bases outside the gene matches: 8. The CDR3 nucleotides read TGCAGTGCTAGAGGGGACAGGGGGCTTCCTCCGTACGAGCAGTACTTC. Encoded protein: CSARGDRGLPPYEQYF.

CDR3 amino acids: CASSLAHTDTQYF. CDR3 bases: TGTGCCAGCAGCTTAGCCCACACAGATACGCAGTATTTT. The gene calls are TRBV7-6 and TRBJ2-3; D is unclear. Germline-derived CDR1 and CDR2 are SGHVS and FNYEAQ. The CDR3 is made up of 13 amino acids. The V end was cut by 0 bases, the J end by 2 bases, with 3 bases between.

The V and J genes are TRBV28 and TRBJ2-5; TRBD1 matches 12 bases. CDR3 length equals 16 residues. Germline V lookup: CDR1 MDHEN, CDR2 SYDVKM. With V trimmed by 5 bases and J by 4 bases, 8 bases remained unmatched. The CDR3 loop reads CASSQRDRGLGETQYF. CDR3 in DNA: TGTGCCAGCAGTCAACGGGACAGGGGGCTTGGAGAGACCCAGTACTTC.

This clonotype was observed at least ten times. The V and J genes are TRBV6-5 and TRBJ1-6; D ambiguous. Trimming removed 2 bases at V and 5 bases at J, with 10 bases between. The germline gives CDR1 MNHEY, CDR2 SVGAGI. CDR3 length: 15 residues. Here the CDR3 reads CASSYQTVDNSPLHF. Here the CDR3 DNA reads TGTGCCAGCAGTTACCAGACGGTGGATAATTCACCCCTCCACTTT.